This TCR beta chain was retrieved from a study of T cells after yellow fever vaccination. About the study: SMART-Seq v4 Ultra Low Input prepared libraries from low-cell fractions.

Whole-study findings and limits: In post-booster samples, most primary-vaccination clones reappeared (approximately 95% CD4, roughly 88% CD8). Among all clonotypes, a small share was observed in both CD4 and CD8 compartments.

This clonotype was recorded at least ten times. Its specificity is unknown. The length of the CDR3 is 14 residues. Germline CDR1 is DFQATT and CDR2 is SNEGSKA (reference sequence). Trimming pared 8 bases from V and 6 bases from J, leaving 20 bases between. The 5'RACE template-switching step produced TCR cDNA and added a universal primer site and UMIs. TCRdb ran MiXCR on the 5' RACE reads and lists one entry per CDR3 protein. The sample includes nearly 550,000 distinct CDR3 sequences, over 15% of them seen just once. The V call is TRBV20-1, the J call TRBJ2-1, with D perhaps TRBD2 (6 bases). The sample consisted of PBMCs, taken 15 days after the yellow fever booster vaccination. The clonotype comes from a man aged 25 to 40 who received the YFV17D yellow fever vaccine. CDR3 sequence reads: CSTRRGGGINEQFF. CDR3 DNA: TGCAGTACCCGGCGCGGAGGCGGGATCAATGAGCAGTTCTTC.